This T cell receptor beta chain is drawn from a study of tumor and adjacent non-tumor tissue in lung cancer. At the level of the study: Patients comprised roughly 12 adenocarcinoma, 2 squamous cell carcinoma and 1 small cell lung cancer.

This sample's RNA came from whole unsorted tissue. TCRbeta libraries were built with three rounds of nested PCR, modified from ARM-PCR. From the multiplex PCR reads, TCRdb called clonotypes with MiXCR, one entry per CDR3 protein. The sample has fewer than 85,000 distinct CDR3 sequences, roughly 80% seen once. Overall study findings and caveats: Tumor TCR diversity, when higher, was linked to shorter survival. TCR diversity was significantly greater in tumor than normal lung tissue. Top 100 clones took a larger repertoire share in normal lung.

Germline values: CDR1 WSHSY, CDR2 SAAADI. The CDR3 totals 15 residues. In the case of this clonotype: Its antigen is undetermined. Relative to the germline gene, one junction end is altered; a read error may explain this.

This chain links TRBV10-2 with TRBJ2-7; maybe TRBD1 (8 bases). This receptor was obtained from a woman aged 50 to 60 with non-small cell lung cancer. Specimen: lung tumor tissue. CDR3 sequence (DNA): TGCGCCAGTAGTGGGAGGGACAGGATTTCCTACGAGCAGTACTTC. As protein: CASSGRDRISYEQYF.